The 32 T cell receptor beta chains below were found in one sample sequenced in a study of blood T cell repertoires in COVID-19. Only in-frame clones appear in the TCRdb table, and some are missing; sequencing was by immunoSEQ multiplex PCR. The sample includes some 330,000 clones, 75% to 90% of them seen just once. Sequenced input: PBMCs or T cells enriched from blood (not recorded which). These receptor sequences come from a man younger than 45 who had recovered from COVID-19.

The chain recombines TRBV5-4 with TRBJ2-5, with TRBD1 matching over 8 bases. Germline V gives CDR1 SGHNT, CDR2 YYREEE (reference sequence). This CDR3 is built from 14 residues. The junction had 5 bases not matched to a gene; V was cut back by 5 bases and J by 2 bases. The CDR3 loop is CASRPDREQETQYF. The CDR3 nucleotides read TGTGCCAGCAGGCCGGACAGGGAACAAGAGACCCAGTACTTC.

The chain combines TRBV19 with TRBJ1-6; the D gene is possibly TRBD1 (6 bases). Germline CDR1 reads LNHDA; CDR2 reads SQIVND (reference sequence). Trimming removed 4 bases from V and 10 bases from J, with 8 bases in between. The CDR3 totals 12 residues. The CDR3 here is CASSTGVSPLHF. CDR3 coding DNA: TGTGCCAGTAGTACAGGGGTCTCACCCCTCCACTTT.

The rearrangement joins TRBV19 to TRBJ2-2; D is unclear. Germline V gene lookup returns CDR1 LNHDA and CDR2 SQIVND (reference sequence). CDR3 size: 12 residues. Trimming removed 11 bases at V and 3 bases at J, with 10 bases between. The CDR3 reads CALGRDTGELFF. DNA for the CDR3: TGTGCCTTGGGCCGCGACACCGGGGAGCTGTTTTTT.

The rearrangement uses TRBV7-3 and TRBJ2-1, with D perhaps matching TRBD2 (7 bases). This CDR3 contains 15 residues. V was clipped by 1 base and J by 9 bases, with 16 bases between them. Germline V gene data show CDR1 as SGHTA and CDR2 as FQGTGA. CDR3 sequence (DNA): TGTGCCAGCAGCTTAAGCGGGGGCGGCGGGAGTGAGCAGTTCTTC. Translated: CASSLSGGGGSEQFF.

This chain uses TRBV5-1 with TRBJ1-4; D gene ambiguous. Per the germline V gene, CDR1 is SGHRS and CDR2 is YFSETQ. CDR3 size: 13 residues. The V end was cut by 0 bases, the J end by 4 bases, with 4 bases between. This chain's CDR3 is CASSLGHNEKLFF. CDR3 nucleotide sequence: TGCGCCAGCAGCTTGGGACATAATGAAAAACTGTTTTTT.

The rearrangement links TRBV5-1 to TRBJ2-1, with D perhaps TRBD2 (6 bases). Trimming left V 2 bases short and J 7 bases short, with 10 bases between. CDR3 length: 13 amino acids. The germline V gene encodes CDR1 SGHRS and CDR2 YFSETQ. CDR3 amino acids: CASSFGGTNEQFF. The CDR3, as DNA: TGCGCCAGCAGCTTTGGGGGGACGAATGAGCAGTTCTTC.

V and J are TRBV5-1 and TRBJ2-2; 15 positions match TRBD2. V gave up 3 bases and J gave up 3 bases; unmatched junction bases: 6. CDR1 and CDR2 from the germline V gene are SGHRS and YFSETQ. The CDR3 sequence is 18 residues long. CDR3 sequence reads: CASSSGLAGGRYTGELFF. The DNA of the CDR3 is TGCGCCAGCAGCTCTGGACTAGCGGGGGGGCGGTACACCGGGGAGCTGTTTTTT.

The chain links TRBV28 to TRBJ2-7, with 8 bases aligning to TRBD1. The CDR3 loop spans 18 amino acids. J was trimmed by 4 bases and V by 3 bases; bases with no gene match: 17. CDR1 is MDHEN and CDR2 is SYDVKM in the germline V gene. This CDR3 reads CASSFPDRVGQGIYEQYF. DNA of the CDR3: TGTGCCAGCAGTTTTCCGGATCGAGTCGGACAGGGCATTTACGAGCAGTACTTC.

The genes are TRBV28 and TRBJ2-3, with 8 positions matching TRBD1. Germline V gene data show CDR1 as MDHEN and CDR2 as SYDVKM. This CDR3 has 15 amino acids. Unmatched junction bases numbered 4, after V lost 4 bases and J lost 1 base. CDR3 residues: CASSSVGQGTDTQYF. The CDR3 DNA reads as TGTGCCAGCAGTTCCGTGGGACAGGGCACAGATACGCAGTATTTT.

The chain has TRBV3-1 (or the pseudogene TRBV3-2) and TRBJ2-4; 10 positions match TRBD2. This CDR3 is built from 17 residues. The J segment lost 6 bases and the V segment lost 1 base, leaving 9 bases of the junction unmatched. The V gene's germline CDR1 is LGHDT and CDR2 YNNKEL (reference sequence). DNA for the CDR3: TGTGCCAGCAGCCAAGTATTGGTTGGGACTAGCGTAAACATTCAGTACTTC. As protein: CASSQVLVGTSVNIQYF.

The chain joins TRBV10-2 to TRBJ2-1, with 8 bases identical to TRBD2. Germline V lookup: CDR1 WSHSY, CDR2 SAAADI. V shed 7 bases, J shed 6 bases, and the junction held 5 bases outside the gene matches. The CDR3 is made up of 13 amino acids. The CDR3 DNA reads TGCGCCAGCATGGCGGGGGGCTTCAATGAGCAGTTCTTC. Amino acids: CASMAGGFNEQFF.

The chain couples TRBV5-4 to TRBJ1-5; D unresolved. The length of the CDR3 is 17 residues. Germline V gene data show CDR1 as SGHNT and CDR2 as YYREEE (reference sequence). The germline V and J ends were trimmed by 2 bases and 4 bases, with 19 bases remaining between them. CDR3 DNA sequence: TGTGCCAGCAGCTTAGGACCGGGAGCTAACTTAAATCAGCCCCAGCATTTT. Its translation: CASSLGPGANLNQPQHF.

In this sample, this clone turned up once. V usage is TRBV11-2 and J usage is TRBJ1-4; weak D call: TRBD1 (6 bases). The CDR3 sequence is 14 residues long. Germline values: CDR1 SGHAT, CDR2 FQNNGV. V was clipped by 5 bases and J by 4 bases, with 11 bases between them. The DNA for the CDR3 is TGTGCCAGCAGCCCAGGGGCCCTTAATGAAAAACTGTTTTTT. Translating gives CASSPGALNEKLFF.

The gene calls are TRBV7-8 and TRBJ2-1, with D possibly matching TRBD1 (5 bases). V gave up 5 bases and J gave up 4 bases, with 12 bases separating them. CDR3 length equals 14 residues. The germline gives CDR1 SGHVS, CDR2 FQNEAQ. CDR3 amino acids: CASSDTGAYNEQFF. CDR3 coding DNA: TGTGCCAGCAGCGACACAGGAGCGTACAATGAGCAGTTCTTC.

The chain uses TRBV5-1 and TRBJ1-1; the match to TRBD1 covers 9 bases. Germline-derived CDR1 and CDR2 are SGHRS and YFSETQ. The CDR3 loop spans 15 amino acids. V lost 0 bases to trimming and J lost 6 bases; unmatched junction nucleotides: 6. The CDR3 DNA is TGCGCCAGCAGCTTGGCGGGACAGGGAGGTTCTGAAGCTTTCTTT. Its translation is CASSLAGQGGSEAFF.

This sequence joins TRBV5-6 and TRBJ2-5; TRBD1 aligns across 7 bases. The CDR3 sequence is 15 residues long. Per germline, CDR1 SGHDT and CDR2 YYEEEE. J was trimmed by 5 bases and V by 4 bases; bases with no gene match: 11. The CDR3 DNA follows: TGTGCCAGCAGCGTGGGCCCGGGACAGTTCGAGACCCAGTACTTC. Protein sequence: CASSVGPGQFETQYF.

V usage is TRBV29-1 and J usage is TRBJ1-1; D not resolved. This CDR3 has 14 residues. CDR1 is SQVTM, CDR2 ANQGSEA, per germline. V dropped 7 bases and J dropped 1 base, with 16 bases sitting between them. The CDR3 nucleotides are TGCAGCGCCTGTCGGGAGTGCTCGAACACTGAAGCTTTCTTT. Its protein is CSACRECSNTEAFF.

This clone has only one observation. The chain carries TRBV5-1 and TRBJ1-3; tentative D call: TRBD1 (5 bases). The V end was cut by 0 bases, the J end by 2 bases, with 9 bases between. The length of the CDR3 is 15 residues. Germline values: CDR1 SGHRS, CDR2 YFSETQ. CDR3 amino acids: CASSLGGAAGNTIYF. The CDR3 DNA reads as TGCGCCAGCAGCTTGGGGGGCGCTGCTGGAAACACCATATATTTT.

This clone was recorded once. J is TRBJ1-6 and V is TRBV3-1 (or the pseudogene TRBV3-2), with D possibly TRBD1 on 5 matching bases. V was clipped by 3 bases and J by 7 bases, with 10 bases between them. Germline V lookup: CDR1 LGHDT, CDR2 YNNKEL (reference sequence). This CDR3 region has 14 residues. CDR3 protein: CASSQEGPNSPLHF. The CDR3 DNA is TGTGCCAGCAGCCAGGAGGGGCCAAATTCACCCCTCCACTTT.

The chain uses TRBV5-5 and TRBJ1-1, with 7 bases matching TRBD1. The CDR3 length is 15 residues. CDR1 and CDR2 from the germline V gene are SGHKS and YYEKEE (reference sequence). Trimming took 4 bases from V and 0 from J; bases not matched to a gene: 6. The CDR3 region is CASSRTQGMNTEAFF. The CDR3 nucleotides are TGTGCCAGCAGCAGAACACAGGGGATGAACACTGAAGCTTTCTTT.

The V and J genes are TRBV5-1 and TRBJ2-3; 11 bases map to TRBD2. The CDR3 is 15 residues long. V lost 4 bases to trimming and J lost 1 base; unmatched junction nucleotides: 2. The germline CDR1 and CDR2 sequences are SGHRS and YFSETQ. The CDR3 coding sequence is TGCGCCAGCAGCGGGACTAGCGGCCGCACAGATACGCAGTATTTT. Encoded protein: CASSGTSGRTDTQYF. Supplemented by reference TRBV5-1 and TRBJ2-3, the full variable domain reads KAGVTQTPRYLIKTRGQQVTLSCSPISGHRSVSWYQQTPGQGLQFLFEYFSETQRNKGNFPGRFSGRQFSNSRSEMNVSTLELGDSALYLCASSGTSGRTDTQYFGPGTRLTVL.

The rearrangement joins TRBV18 to TRBJ1-5, with D unclear. The CDR3 length is 14 residues. V was cut by 2 bases and J by 7 bases, with 12 bases left in between. In germline, CDR1 is KGHSH, CDR2 LQKENI. The CDR3 loop reads CASSPLSSEQPQHF. As DNA, the CDR3 is TGTGCCAGCTCACCATTGAGTTCCGAACAGCCCCAGCATTTT.

Of note for this clone: The junction and the germline gene differ at one end; a read error may be behind it. The rearrangement uses TRBV27 and TRBJ2-7; TRBD2 might be the D (6 bases). The CDR3 spans 13 residues. Germline V lookup: CDR1 MNHEY, CDR2 SMNVEV (reference sequence). CDR3: CASSPWDSNEQYF. The CDR3 region has the DNA TGTGCCAGCAGCCCATGGGACTCCAACGAGCAGTACTTC.

This clone occurred once. The chain recombines TRBV28 with TRBJ2-3; D might be TRBD2 (5 bases). The V gene's germline CDR1 is MDHEN and CDR2 SYDVKM. V was cut by 3 bases and J by 0 bases, with 13 bases left in between. The CDR3 runs to 16 residues. Here the CDR3 reads CASSLVEESSTDTQYF. The CDR3 DNA follows: TGTGCCAGCAGTTTGGTGGAGGAGTCTAGCACAGATACGCAGTATTTT. The full variable domain, completed using reference TRBV28 and TRBJ2-3, is DVKVTQSSRYLVKRTGEKVFLECVQDMDHENMFWYRQDPGLGLRLIYFSYDVKMKEKGDIPEGYSVSREKKERFSLILESASTNQTSMYLCASSLVEESSTDTQYFGPGTRLTVL.

The chain couples TRBV6-1 to TRBJ1-6; 8 bases line up with TRBD1. Losses at the gene ends were 1 base for V and 6 bases for J; bases not matched to a gene: 5. The CDR3 has 16 amino acids. Germline-derived CDR1 and CDR2 are MNHNS and SASEGT. The CDR3 is CASSEVLGQVNSPLHF. The CDR3 nucleotides are TGTGCCAGCAGTGAAGTTTTGGGACAGGTTAATTCACCCCTCCACTTT.

J is TRBJ1-2 and V is TRBV18; 8 nucleotides line up with TRBD1. The CDR3 totals 15 residues. With 3 bases clipped from V and 3 bases from J, the junction kept 6 bases outside the gene matches. The germline CDR1 and CDR2 sequences are KGHSH and LQKENI. CDR3 coding DNA: TGTGCCAGCTCACCGGGACAGGCGATAGACTATGGCTACACCTTC. It codes for CASSPGQAIDYGYTF. Drawing the rest from reference TRBV18 and TRBJ1-2, the complete variable domain is NAGVMQNPRHLVRRRGQEARLRCSPMKGHSHVYWYRQLPEEGLKFMVYLQKENIIDESGMPKERFSAEFPKEGPSILRIQQVVRGDSAAYFCASSPGQAIDYGYTFGSGTRLTVV.

The V and J genes are TRBV6-5 and TRBJ2-7, with D possibly TRBD1 on 6 matching bases. V was trimmed by 6 bases and J by 6 bases, leaving 18 bases between them. Germline CDR1 MNHEY, CDR2 SVGAGI. The CDR3 totals 14 residues. The CDR3 loop reads CASRSQGFPPEQYF. In DNA, the CDR3 is TGTGCCAGCAGATCACAGGGATTCCCGCCCGAGCAGTACTTC.

The V and J genes are TRBV18 and TRBJ2-5, with 7 bases lining up with TRBD1. Germline lookup yields CDR1 KGHSH and CDR2 LQKENI. The ends lost 6 bases at V and 5 bases at J; junction bases unmatched: 6. The CDR3 loop spans 13 amino acids. The DNA of the CDR3 is TGTGCCAGCTCTCGTCAGGGGGACGAGACCCAGTACTTC. Its protein product is CASSRQGDETQYF.

The chain couples TRBV3-1 (or the pseudogene TRBV3-2) to TRBJ2-7; no clear D gene. Trimming shortened V by 4 bases and J by 3 bases, and 10 bases separated the two germline ends. CDR3 length equals 13 residues. The V gene's germline CDR1 is LGHDT and CDR2 YNNKEL (reference sequence). The DNA for the CDR3 is TGTGCCAGCAGCCCCCGGGTGGGCTACGAGCAGTACTTC. The encoded protein is CASSPRVGYEQYF.

V usage is TRBV2 and J usage is TRBJ1-1, with D perhaps matching TRBD1 (5 bases). CDR3 length: 11 amino acids. In germline, CDR1 is SNHLY, CDR2 FYNNEI. V lost 11 bases to trimming and J lost 5 bases, with 12 bases between them. CDR3 DNA sequence: TGTGCCTCAAGGGGAAATACTGAAGCTTTCTTT. Translated, it gives CASRGNTEAFF.

The V call is TRBV24-1, the J call TRBJ2-1, with 7 bases fitting TRBD1. The trim removed 3 bases at V and 7 bases at J, leaving 5 bases unmatched. Germline values: CDR1 KGHDR, CDR2 SFDVKD. This CDR3 has 14 amino acids. The chain's CDR3 is CATSDLGQANEQFF. The CDR3 nucleotides are TGTGCCACCAGTGATCTTGGACAGGCAAATGAGCAGTTCTTC.

J is TRBJ2-1 and V is TRBV2, with TRBD2 identical over 12 bases. The V gene's germline CDR1 is SNHLY and CDR2 FYNNEI. The CDR3 length is 18 residues. V lost 7 bases and J lost 3; bases outside the gene matches: 13. The CDR3 sequence is CASTSVASGGANYNEQFF. CDR3 nucleotide sequence: TGTGCCAGCACGTCGGTGGCTAGCGGGGGGGCCAACTACAATGAGCAGTTCTTC.